This entry lists 3 T cell receptor beta chains sequenced from one sample in a study of blood T cell repertoires in COVID-19. TCRdb's table, derived via immunoSEQ multiplex PCR, lists solely in-frame clones and lacks some. The sample carries about 480,000 clones, roughly 90% recorded once. Sequenced sample: PBMCs or T cells enriched from blood (not recorded which). These receptors came from a woman aged 40 to 50 who had recovered from COVID-19.

This clone was recorded only once. The genes are TRBV29-1 and TRBJ2-1, with TRBD2 as a possible D gene (5 bases). The CDR3 consists of 14 residues. Trimming removed 0 bases at V and 4 bases at J, with 10 bases between. Germline CDR1 and CDR2: SQVTM and ANQGSEA. CDR3 loop: CSVEDLRGYNEQFF. The CDR3, as DNA: TGCAGCGTTGAAGATCTACGCGGGTACAATGAGCAGTTCTTC.

The V gene is TRBV29-1, the J gene TRBJ2-3, with D possibly TRBD2 on 6 matching bases. Deletions cut 0 bases from V and 8 bases from J, with 12 bases between. The V gene's germline CDR1 is SQVTM and CDR2 ANQGSEA. The CDR3 totals 13 residues. The CDR3 nucleotides are TGCAGCGTTGAAGATCAGCAGGGAGGTACGCAGTATTTT. It is translated as CSVEDQQGGTQYF.

The chain links TRBV5-1 to TRBJ2-3; 8 bases fit TRBD2. The ends lost 0 bases at V and 3 bases at J; junction bases unmatched: 6. This CDR3 spans 16 amino acids. Germline CDR1 and CDR2: SGHRS and YFSETQ. The CDR3 protein is CASSLAVSGITDTQYF. The CDR3 DNA follows: TGCGCCAGCAGCTTGGCGGTTAGCGGGATTACAGATACGCAGTATTTT. The full variable domain, rest sourced from reference TRBV5-1 and TRBJ2-3, is KAGVTQTPRYLIKTRGQQVTLSCSPISGHRSVSWYQQTPGQGLQFLFEYFSETQRNKGNFPGRFSGRQFSNSRSEMNVSTLELGDSALYLCASSLAVSGITDTQYFGPGTRLTVL.